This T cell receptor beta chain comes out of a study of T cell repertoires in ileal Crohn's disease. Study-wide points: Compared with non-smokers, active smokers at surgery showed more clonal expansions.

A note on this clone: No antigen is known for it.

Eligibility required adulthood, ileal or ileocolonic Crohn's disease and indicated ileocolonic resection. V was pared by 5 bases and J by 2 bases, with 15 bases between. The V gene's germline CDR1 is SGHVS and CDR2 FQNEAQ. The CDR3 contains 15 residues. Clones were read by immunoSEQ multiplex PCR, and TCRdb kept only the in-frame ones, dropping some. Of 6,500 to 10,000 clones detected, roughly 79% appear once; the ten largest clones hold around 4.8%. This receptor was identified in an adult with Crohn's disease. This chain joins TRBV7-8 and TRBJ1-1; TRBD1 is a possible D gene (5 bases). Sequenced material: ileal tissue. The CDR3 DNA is TGTGCCAGCAGCCCTAGGGGCAACCAAAACACTGAAGCTTTCTTT. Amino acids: CASSPRGNQNTEAFF.